These 31 T cell receptor beta chains originate from one sample sequenced in a study of T cell responses to AZD1222 COVID-19 vaccine. Sequencing was performed with immunoSEQ multiplex PCR; in TCRdb, only in-frame clones are kept and a portion is missing. The repertoire holds under 130,000 clones, with 80% to 90% as singletons. Specimen: peripheral blood, collected on day 0 of AZD1222 vaccination. The source of these receptors is an adult in good health.

This rearrangement joins TRBV7-2 to TRBJ2-7, with a tentative D call TRBD1 (7 bases). The CDR3 runs to 15 residues. Between the trimmed V and J ends, which lost 3 bases and 2 bases, there was a span of 14 bases. The germline CDR1 and CDR2 sequences are SGHTA and FQGNSA. In DNA, the CDR3 is TGTGCCAGCAGCTTTTGGGGAGGACAGGCCTACGAGCAGTACTTC. Encoded protein: CASSFWGGQAYEQYF. The full variable domain, in which reference TRBV7-2 and TRBJ2-7 provide the parts outside the CDR3, is GAGVSQSPSNKVTEKGKDVELRCDPISGHTALYWYRQSLGQGLEFLIYFQGNSAPDKSGLPSDRFSAERTGGSVSTLTIQRTQQEDSAVYLCASSFWGGQAYEQYFGPGTRLTVT.

V and J are TRBV10-3 and TRBJ2-2; 8 nucleotides line up with TRBD1. The trim removed 9 bases at V and 3 bases at J, leaving 6 bases unmatched. Germline CDR1 and CDR2: ENHRY and SYGVKD. CDR3 length: 14 amino acids. The CDR3 reads CAITTGQDTGELFF. In DNA, the CDR3 is TGTGCCATTACAACGGGACAGGACACCGGGGAGCTGTTTTTT.

The chain carries TRBV14 and TRBJ1-1, with D possibly matching TRBD1 (6 bases). The germline CDR1 and CDR2 sequences are SGHDN and FVKESK. This CDR3 is built from 15 residues. V lost 1 base, J lost 0 bases, and 9 bases lay in between. The CDR3 region is CASSQVQGLNTEAFF. CDR3 nucleotide sequence: TGTGCCAGCAGCCAAGTACAGGGTTTGAACACTGAAGCTTTCTTT.

The chain combines TRBV6-2 or TRBV6-3 with TRBJ1-3, with 9 positions matching TRBD1. Germline-derived CDR1 and CDR2 are MNHEY and SVGEGT. The CDR3 extends over 16 amino acids. V dropped 6 bases and J dropped 0; count of bases not matched to a gene: 6. CDR3 sequence (DNA): TGTGCCAGCAGCCCCGGGACAGGGCCCTCTGGAAACACCATATATTTT. Protein sequence: CASSPGTGPSGNTIYF.

The V and J genes are TRBV24-1 and TRBJ2-2; no clear D. This CDR3 region has 15 residues. Trimming took off 0 bases at V and 1 base at J, with 5 bases between the two ends. CDR1 and CDR2 (germline): KGHDR, SFDVKD. CDR3 residues: CATSDLQRNTGELFF. CDR3 sequence (DNA): TGTGCCACCAGTGATTTGCAACGGAACACCGGGGAGCTGTTTTTT.

This clone was counted only a few times. The chain is built from TRBV19 and TRBJ2-3, with a possible D match to TRBD2 (6 bases). Per germline, CDR1 LNHDA and CDR2 SQIVND (reference sequence). Deletions cut 10 bases from V and 3 bases from J, with 11 bases between. There are 12 residues in the CDR3. CDR3 sequence (DNA): TGTGCCATAGGGGACTTTACAGATACGCAGTATTTT. Its translation: CAIGDFTDTQYF.

The chain joins TRBV25-1 to TRBJ2-3, with D possibly being TRBD2 (6 bases). CDR3 length equals 15 residues. Germline V CDR1 and CDR2: MGHDK, SYGVNS. Between the trimmed V and J ends, which lost 6 bases and 1 base, there was a span of 14 bases. In nucleotides, the CDR3 is TGTGCCAGCAGGGAGACCGGGACTGGCACAGATACGCAGTATTTT. This encodes CASRETGTGTDTQYF.

This clone was seen only once. The V and J genes are TRBV18 and TRBJ1-1, with D perhaps matching TRBD1 (6 bases). V lost 3 bases to trimming and J lost 7 bases, with 12 bases between them. CDR1 and CDR2 from the germline V gene are KGHSH and LQKENI. The CDR3 has 13 amino acids. The CDR3 sequence is CASSPPGQLEAFF. Here the CDR3 DNA reads TGTGCCAGCTCACCGCCGGGACAACTTGAAGCTTTCTTT. Together with reference TRBV18 and TRBJ1-1, the CDR3 gives the full variable domain: NAGVMQNPRHLVRRRGQEARLRCSPMKGHSHVYWYRQLPEEGLKFMVYLQKENIIDESGMPKERFSAEFPKEGPSILRIQQVVRGDSAAYFCASSPPGQLEAFFGQGTRLTVV.

This clone came up once. The V call is TRBV19, the J call TRBJ2-5, with 11 positions matching TRBD1. Germline CDR1 and CDR2: LNHDA and SQIVND (reference sequence). The V segment lost 9 bases and the J segment 4 bases; nucleotides outside the gene matches: 4. The CDR3 contains 13 residues. This CDR3 is CASAGTGGETQYF. CDR3 sequence (DNA): TGTGCCAGCGCCGGGACAGGGGGAGAGACCCAGTACTTC.

This clone was seen a single time. The rearrangement uses TRBV18 and TRBJ2-3, with 10 bases lining up with TRBD2. V lost 3 bases and J lost 1; bases outside the gene matches: 4. Per the germline V gene, CDR1 is KGHSH and CDR2 is LQKENI. The CDR3 has 16 amino acids. In nucleotides, the CDR3 is TGTGCCAGCTCACCGTCGCTAGCGGGAGGCACAGATACGCAGTATTTT. Translated: CASSPSLAGGTDTQYF.

The chain carries TRBV7-2 and TRBJ2-7; possibly TRBD1 for D (5 bases). The CDR3 is made up of 15 amino acids. Germline V lookup: CDR1 SGHTA, CDR2 FQGNSA. Trimming pared 5 bases from V and 1 base from J, leaving 15 bases between. The CDR3 loop reads CASSTQGSQSYEQYF. The DNA for the CDR3 is TGTGCCAGCAGCACCCAGGGCTCCCAATCCTACGAGCAGTACTTC. The full variable domain, rest sourced from reference TRBV7-2 and TRBJ2-7, is GAGVSQSPSNKVTEKGKDVELRCDPISGHTALYWYRQSLGQGLEFLIYFQGNSAPDKSGLPSDRFSAERTGGSVSTLTIQRTQQEDSAVYLCASSTQGSQSYEQYFGPGTRLTVT.

The chain combines TRBV12-3 or TRBV12-4 with TRBJ2-5; possibly TRBD1 or TRBD2 for D (5 bases each). This CDR3 spans 12 amino acids. Trimming cost V 3 bases and J 9 bases, with 11 bases left between them. The DNA for the CDR3 is TGTGCCAGCAGTTTTTCGGGGCAGGCCCAGTACTTC. Translation gives CASSFSGQAQYF.

The gene calls are TRBV7-8 and TRBJ1-1, with TRBD1 as a possible D gene (6 bases). The CDR3 runs 18 residues. The V gene lost 5 bases and the J gene lost 1 base, with 23 bases spanning the gap. Germline V gene data show CDR1 as SGHVS and CDR2 as FQNEAQ. The DNA of the CDR3 is TGTGCCAGCAGCCCCGGGGTGGGGCCCCGGGGGCGGAACACTGAAGCTTTCTTT. The encoded protein is CASSPGVGPRGRNTEAFF.

In DNA, the CDR3 is TGTGCCAGTTCCGGGTCGGGAAACACCATATATTTT. Its translation: CASSGSGNTIYF. The chain is built from TRBV19 and TRBJ1-3; unclear D gene. CDR3 length: 12 residues. The V and J ends lost 8 bases and 4 bases respectively, with 9 bases between them. Germline values: CDR1 LNHDA, CDR2 SQIVND (reference sequence).

The chain recombines TRBV6-1 with TRBJ2-6, with 14 positions matching TRBD2. The CDR3 consists of 18 residues. V shed 4 bases and J 2 bases; nucleotides not matched to a gene: 4. Germline V gene data show CDR1 as MNHNS and CDR2 as SASEGT. In DNA form, the CDR3 reads TGTGCCAGCAGTGGACTAGCGGGGGGGCCGCCTGGGGCCAACGTCCTGACTTTC. Amino acid sequence: CASSGLAGGPPGANVLTF.

The chain couples TRBV19 to TRBJ1-6; D ambiguous. CDR1 and CDR2 from the germline V gene are LNHDA and SQIVND (reference sequence). The germline V and J ends were trimmed by 3 bases and 0 bases, with 18 bases remaining between them. This CDR3 region has 19 residues. The CDR3 DNA follows: TGTGCCAGTAGTATTTACGAGTACTCGAGAAGCTCCTATAATTCACCCCTCCACTTT. It yields the protein CASSIYEYSRSSYNSPLHF.

The rearrangement joins TRBV19 to TRBJ1-1; 9 nucleotides line up with TRBD1. Germline CDR1 and CDR2: LNHDA and SQIVND (reference sequence). J gave up 10 bases and V 5 bases, and 5 bases lay outside the gene matches. CDR3 length: 12 residues. CDR3 DNA: TGTGCCAGTAGTCCCGTGGACAGGGGAGCTTTCTTT. Its protein product is CASSPVDRGAFF.

The chain couples TRBV28 to TRBJ1-1, with D perhaps TRBD1 (6 bases). The V gene lost 7 bases and the J gene lost 0 bases, with 12 bases spanning the gap. Germline values: CDR1 MDHEN, CDR2 SYDVKM. This CDR3 is built from 14 residues. As DNA, the CDR3 is TGTGCCAGCATATTGGGGACACTGAACACTGAAGCTTTCTTT. It codes for CASILGTLNTEAFF.

The rearrangement uses TRBV9 and TRBJ1-1; D possibly corresponds to TRBD1 (6 bases). The CDR3 extends over 16 amino acids. V lost 3 bases and J lost 3, with 18 bases in between. The germline V gene has CDR1 SGDLS and CDR2 YYNGEE. CDR3 residues: CASSAQGIRTDTEAFF. CDR3 nucleotides: TGTGCCAGCAGCGCTCAGGGGATCCGAACGGACACTGAAGCTTTCTTT.

This sequence joins TRBV15 and TRBJ1-2; D might be TRBD1 (6 bases). Germline V gene data show CDR1 as LNHNV and CDR2 as YYDKDF (reference sequence). V was cut by 0 bases and J by 4 bases, with 9 bases left in between. The CDR3 is made up of 14 amino acids. The CDR3 is CATSREARGYGYTF. DNA for the CDR3: TGTGCCACCAGCAGAGAGGCCAGGGGCTATGGCTACACCTTC. Complete variable domain (other parts from reference TRBV15 and TRBJ1-2): DAMVIQNPRYQVTQFGKPVTLSCSQTLNHNVMYWYQQKSSQAPKLLFHYYDKDFNNEADTPDNFQSRRPNTSFCFLDIRSPGLGDTAMYLCATSREARGYGYTFGSGTRLTVV.

The chain has TRBV6-1 and TRBJ1-5; weak D call: TRBD1 (5 bases). Germline V gene lookup returns CDR1 MNHNS and CDR2 SASEGT. V shed 0 bases and J shed 3 bases, with 12 bases lying between them. The CDR3 is made up of 16 amino acids. For the CDR3, the DNA is TGTGCCAGCAGTGAAGCGTCTAGGGGTTACAATCAGCCCCAGCATTTT. Protein sequence: CASSEASRGYNQPQHF.

This clone was observed once. V is TRBV18 and J is TRBJ1-3; D might be TRBD1 (5 bases). The CDR3 contains 14 residues. The germline CDR1 and CDR2 sequences are KGHSH and LQKENI. V gave up 4 bases and J gave up 7 bases, with 14 bases separating them. CDR3 amino acids: CASSLPGTRNTIYF. As DNA, the CDR3 is TGTGCCAGCTCACTGCCCGGGACTAGGAACACCATATATTTT.

This rearrangement joins TRBV4-3 to TRBJ2-2, with 7 bases that match TRBD1. J lost 7 bases, V lost 2 bases, and 13 bases had no gene match. Germline lookup yields CDR1 LGHNA and CDR2 YSLEER. The CDR3 covers 17 residues. The CDR3 DNA reads as TGCGCCAGCAGCCAACAGGGACAGCTATCTCTTTTCGGGGAGCTGTTTTTT. Translation: CASSQQGQLSLFGELFF.

The V gene is TRBV6-5, the J gene TRBJ1-3; 7 bases are a match to TRBD1. V gave up 5 bases and J gave up 0 bases; unmatched junction bases: 1. The CDR3 has 14 residues. Germline V CDR1 and CDR2: MNHEY, SVGAGI. The CDR3 sequence: CASSTGVSGNTIYF. CDR3 sequence (DNA): TGTGCCAGCAGTACAGGGGTCTCTGGAAACACCATATATTTT.

The chain couples TRBV19 to TRBJ2-3; no clear D gene. There are 13 residues in the CDR3. The germline CDR1 and CDR2 sequences are LNHDA and SQIVND (reference sequence). V was pared by 3 bases and J by 2 bases, with 6 bases between. Here the CDR3 DNA reads TGTGCCAGTAGTATTCAGATCACAGATACGCAGTATTTT. Its protein is CASSIQITDTQYF.

This chain links TRBV21-1 with TRBJ2-3; no DNA check was done on the table's D call, TRBD1. TRBV21-1 is a pseudogene segment. This CDR3 contains 12 residues. CDR3 nucleotides: TGTGGTGGGCTTGCTAGCACAGATACGCAGTATTTT. This sequence encodes CGGLASTDTQYF.

This clone appeared a single time. The chain carries TRBV21-1 and TRBJ1-1. TRBV21-1 corresponds to a pseudogene. This CDR3 spans 12 amino acids. The CDR3 is CASSERVLKAFF. DNA of the CDR3: TGTGCCAGCAGCGAAAGGGTACTGAAAGCTTTCTTT.

V usage is TRBV12-3 or TRBV12-4 and J usage is TRBJ1-1, with D hard to call. The CDR3 spans 12 residues. The V end lost 6 bases, the J end lost 4 bases, and 9 bases lay between the germline ends. The CDR3, as DNA: TGTGCCAGCAGCCAAGTAGGCACTGAAGCTTTCTTT. It translates to CASSQVGTEAFF.

V is TRBV7-9 and J is TRBJ1-4, with 7 bases matching TRBD1. V trimming: 0 bases; J trimming: 10 bases; junction bases outside the gene matches: 11. Germline values: CDR1 SEHNR, CDR2 FQNEAQ (reference sequence). This CDR3 comprises 16 residues. CDR3 region: CASSLAETGKSGKLFF. The CDR3 DNA reads TGTGCCAGCAGCTTAGCGGAGACAGGGAAGAGTGGAAAACTGTTTTTT.

The chain links TRBV6-2 or TRBV6-3 to TRBJ2-3; TRBD1 matches 7 bases. The CDR3 is made up of 16 amino acids. CDR1 is MNHEY and CDR2 is SVGEGT in the germline V gene. V shed 2 bases, J shed 6 bases, and the junction held 11 bases outside the gene matches. The CDR3 nucleotides read TGTGCCAGCAGTTACACACTGACAGGGTTTTCGGATACGCAGTATTTT. Amino acids: CASSYTLTGFSDTQYF.

This clone was picked up a small number of times. The V gene is TRBV12-5, the J gene TRBJ2-7; TRBD1 agrees at 7 bases. The V and J ends lost 8 bases and 6 bases, in that order; junction bases with no gene match: 16. Germline V lookup: CDR1 LGHNT, CDR2 FRNRAP. The CDR3 has 15 residues. CDR3 loop: CASLPFDRDTFEQYF. In nucleotides, the CDR3 is TGTGCTAGTTTACCTTTTGACAGGGATACATTCGAGCAGTACTTC.